This TCR beta chain was identified during a study of somatic mutations in cytotoxic T cells in rheumatoid arthritis. Study-wide background: Flow cytometry sorted some V beta antibody-stained T-cell populations to nearly 100% purity, V beta1+ cells among them being sequenced for TCRB.

The assay was immunoSEQ multiplex PCR, and TCRdb's table has in-frame clones only and misses some. The sample gives 20,000 to 25,000 clones, more than 80% of which show up once; 3% to 4% is in the top ten. The CDR3 contains 15 residues. The germline CDR1 and CDR2 sequences are MGHRA and YSYEKL. V lost 3 bases and J lost 6; bases outside the gene matches: 9. The receptor was derived from an adult with rheumatoid arthritis. The V call is TRBV4-1, the J call TRBJ1-2; 8 bases align to TRBD1. The sample taken for sequencing was CD8+ T cells sorted from blood. CDR3 in amino acids: CASSQVPDRGDGYTF. The CDR3 bases are TGCGCCAGCAGCCAGGTACCCGACAGGGGAGATGGCTACACCTTC.